The TCR beta chain under discussion was sequenced for a study of T cell changes during pregnancy in multiple sclerosis. The V gene lost 6 bases and the J gene lost 7 bases, with 12 bases spanning the gap. CDR1 and CDR2 (germline): ENHRY, SYGVKD. There are 13 residues in the CDR3. The data were produced by immunoSEQ multiplex PCR, yet TCRdb's version contains in-frame clones alone and is incomplete. The sample records just under 80,000 clones, about 94% being singletons. This TCR was sampled from a female donor in good health, enrolled as a control in a pregnancy study. V gene TRBV10-3 combines with J gene TRBJ1-4; weak D call: TRBD1 (6 bases). The material sequenced was peripheral blood, taken in the second trimester of pregnancy. The CDR3 here is CAIRGQIGEKLFF. The CDR3 region has the DNA TGTGCCATCAGAGGACAGATTGGTGAAAAACTGTTTTTT.